Sequencing of this T cell receptor beta chain was carried out in a study of blood T cell repertoires in COVID-19. Study summary: T cells, B-cell-depleted T cells, or PBMCs provided the cDNA or gDNA that served as material.

Sequencing was performed with immunoSEQ multiplex PCR; in TCRdb, only in-frame clones are kept and a portion is missing. Altogether about 42,000 clones are present, around 80% being singletons, with the ten largest covering roughly 42%. CDR3 length: 13 amino acids. V lost 8 bases and J 0 bases, leaving 8 bases between the germline ends. Germline V gives CDR1 ENHRY, CDR2 SYGVKD. Sequences were obtained from peripheral blood. The source of this sequence is a human donor in a cohort sampled during active COVID-19. This rearrangement joins TRBV10-3 to TRBJ1-3, with D hard to call. The CDR3 region has the DNA TGTGCCATCTCTACGTCCTCTGGAAACACCATATATTTT. It specifies CAISTSSGNTIYF.